This is a list of T cell receptor beta chains from one sample in a study of shared clonotypes between healthy human individuals. Sequencing was performed with immunoSEQ multiplex PCR; in TCRdb, only in-frame clones are kept and a portion is missing. This sample has about 610,000 clones, with roughly 95% found just once. Sequencing used naive CD8+ T cells sorted from blood. These receptors came from a woman aged 25 to 39 in good health. Each CDR3 is given with its conserved first and last residue. The D gene is left open where the match is weak. Size is stated for part of the rows, as once, few or many counts, or as a class when the clone is expanded.

V gene	D gene	J gene	clone size	CDR3 protein	CDR3 DNA
TRBV19	.	TRBJ1-5	.	CASSFGHRENQPQHF	TGTGCCAGTAGTTTTGGTCACAGGGAAAATCAGCCCCAGCATTTT
TRBV5-4	.	TRBJ2-1	.	CASSDPGGLSNEQFF	TGTGCCAGCAGCGATCCAGGAGGACTAAGCAATGAGCAGTTCTTC
TRBV2	.	TRBJ2-3	.	CASSEADTQYF	TGTGCCAGCAGTGAGGCAGATACGCAGTATTTT
TRBV27	.	TRBJ1-1	.	CASSSGNTEAFF	TGTGCCAGCAGCTCGGGGAACACTGAAGCTTTCTTT
TRBV6-6	TRBD2	TRBJ2-7	once	CASSPMGLAYEQYF	TGTGCCAGCAGCCCCATGGGACTAGCCTACGAGCAGTACTTC
TRBV11-1	.	TRBJ2-1	.	CASSKTGGSYNEQFF	TGTGCCAGCAGCAAAACCGGGGGCTCATACAATGAGCAGTTCTTC
TRBV6-1	TRBD2	TRBJ2-7	.	CASSEGASGYEQYF	TGTGCCAGCAGTGAAGGGGCTAGCGGCTACGAGCAGTACTTC
TRBV19	.	TRBJ2-1	.	CASGDNEQFF	TGTGCCAGTGGAGACAATGAGCAGTTCTTC
TRBV7-9	.	TRBJ2-1	few	CASSLAKPEQFF	TGTGCCAGCAGCTTAGCTAAGCCTGAGCAGTTCTTC
TRBV20-1	.	TRBJ2-5	.	CSAKAGQQYF	TGCAGTGCCAAAGCGGGCCAGCAGTACTTC
TRBV30	.	TRBJ2-1	once	CAWYRGSPYNEQFF	TGTGCCTGGTATCGGGGGTCTCCCTACAATGAGCAGTTCTTC
TRBV2	TRBD1	TRBJ1-4	once	CASSDGQGASNEKLFF	TGTGCCAGCAGCGATGGACAGGGGGCGTCTAATGAAAAACTGTTTTTT
TRBV4-1	TRBD2	TRBJ2-7	.	CASSQEETSGISNEQYF	TGCGCCAGCAGCCAAGAGGAAACTAGCGGGATTTCGAACGAGCAGTACTTC
TRBV28	TRBD2	TRBJ2-1	.	CASSLEELREGHGEQFF	TGTGCCAGCAGTTTGGAGGAGCTGCGGGAGGGCCATGGGGAGCAGTTCTTC
TRBV7-2	.	TRBJ1-4	.	CASSAARGREDEKLFF	TGTGCCAGCAGCGCCGCTCGTGGTCGCGAGGACGAAAAACTGTTTTTT
TRBV28	TRBD1	TRBJ2-7	.	CASRTGQGRHEQYF	TGTGCCAGCAGGACGGGACAGGGGAGGCACGAGCAGTACTTC
TRBV11-2	.	TRBJ2-7	.	CASSSSGDNEQYF	TGTGCCAGCAGTTCATCGGGCGATAACGAGCAGTACTTC
TRBV11-2	TRBD1	TRBJ2-3	.	CASSLGGSQGVPDTQYF	TGTGCCAGCAGCTTAGGGGGGAGCCAGGGGGTTCCAGATACGCAGTATTTT
TRBV5-1	TRBD1	TRBJ2-1	.	CASSLGTGGHEQFF	TGCGCCAGCAGCCTCGGGACAGGGGGTCATGAGCAGTTCTTC
TRBV28	TRBD1	TRBJ1-2	.	CASSIPGTGGYGYTF	TGTGCCAGCAGTATCCCCGGGACAGGGGGCTATGGCTACACCTTC
TRBV28	TRBD2	TRBJ2-7	.	CASSLRVTTSGRLFTYEQYF	TGTGCCAGCAGTTTAAGGGTAACGACTAGCGGGAGGCTATTCACCTACGAGCAGTACTTC
TRBV19	.	TRBJ2-1	.	CASSTISRSGKYNEQFF	TGTGCCAGTAGTACGATATCTAGGTCCGGCAAATACAATGAGCAGTTCTTC
TRBV5-4	.	TRBJ2-3	.	CASSSSRIDTQYF	TGTGCCAGCAGCTCATCTAGGATAGATACGCAGTATTTT
TRBV10-1	TRBD2	TRBJ2-7	.	CASSELAGFNEQYF	TGCGCCAGCAGTGAGCTAGCGGGTTTCAACGAGCAGTACTTC
TRBV19	.	TRBJ1-5	.	CASIHRSHSNQPQHF	TGTGCCAGTATCCACAGGAGCCATAGCAATCAGCCCCAGCATTTT
TRBV9	.	TRBJ1-1	.	CASSVALLPGPEAFF	TGTGCCAGCAGCGTAGCTCTGCTCCCCGGACCTGAAGCTTTCTTT
TRBV23-1	TRBD1	TRBJ2-1	.	CASSPSLLGQDDNEQFF	TGCGCCAGCAGTCCATCGTTGCTGGGACAGGACGACAATGAGCAGTTCTTC
TRBV7-9	.	TRBJ2-7	.	CASSIGPSAYEQYF	TGTGCCAGCAGCATCGGGCCTTCGGCCTACGAGCAGTACTTC
TRBV7-9	.	TRBJ1-1	.	CASSQGRGVNTEAFF	TGTGCCAGCAGCCAGGGTCGGGGTGTCAACACTGAAGCTTTCTTT
TRBV5-6	.	TRBJ2-3	once	CASSLGADRDTQYF	TGTGCCAGCAGCTTGGGAGCGGACAGAGATACGCAGTATTTT
TRBV4-2	TRBD2	TRBJ2-1	.	CASSQGTSDANEQFF	TGTGCCAGCAGCCAAGGGACTAGCGACGCAAATGAGCAGTTCTTC
TRBV11-2	.	TRBJ2-3	once	CASSLDPLKTSVTDTQYF	TGTGCCAGCAGCTTAGACCCCTTGAAGACTAGTGTGACAGATACGCAGTATTTT
TRBV30	.	TRBJ2-1	.	CAWSVDGAQVF	TGTGCCTGGAGTGTAGACGGAGCTCAGGTCTTC
TRBV4-2	TRBD2	TRBJ2-7	once	CASSQDPGGAREQYF	TGTGCCAGCAGCCAAGACCCGGGGGGGGCGCGCGAGCAGTACTTC
TRBV6-5	.	TRBJ2-7	.	CASSYAGSTYEQYF	TGTGCCAGCAGTTACGCAGGCTCAACCTACGAGCAGTACTTC
TRBV28	TRBD1	TRBJ1-2	.	CASSSITGVHGYTF	TGTGCCAGCAGTTCAATCACAGGGGTCCACGGCTACACCTTC
TRBV20-1	TRBD1	TRBJ2-7	.	CSASGAGGTF	TGCAGTGCTAGCGGGGCAGGGGGTACCTTC
TRBV27	.	TRBJ2-2	.	CASSLSLGAAGELFF	TGTGCCAGCAGTTTATCCCTGGGCGCGGCCGGGGAGCTGTTTTTT
TRBV5-1	.	TRBJ2-1	.	CASSLVSSYNEQFF	TGCGCCAGCAGCTTAGTAAGCTCCTACAATGAGCAGTTCTTC
TRBV19	.	TRBJ2-7	.	CASSIAGLSYEQYF	TGTGCCAGTAGTATAGCAGGCCTCTCCTACGAGCAGTACTTC
TRBV7-8	.	TRBJ1-5	.	CASSPLRGQGDQPQHF	TGTGCCAGCAGCCCTCTCCGGGGGCAGGGAGATCAGCCCCAGCATTTT
TRBV2	.	TRBJ2-7	.	CASSYSYEQYF	TGTGCCAGCAGTTACAGCTACGAGCAGTACTTC
TRBV7-9	TRBD1	TRBJ1-5	once	CASSPQGVGFQPQHF	TGTGCCAGCAGCCCCCAGGGGGTGGGATTTCAGCCCCAGCATTTT
TRBV28	.	TRBJ2-1	.	CASSLQDSYNEQFF	TGTGCCAGCAGTTTACAGGACTCCTACAATGAGCAGTTCTTC
TRBV10-1	.	TRBJ2-7	.	CASSDSGSYEQYF	TGCGCCAGCAGTGATAGCGGCTCCTACGAGCAGTACTTC
TRBV5-4	TRBD1	TRBJ2-7	.	CASSGTTGGDEQYF	TGTGCCAGCAGCGGGACGACAGGGGGCGACGAGCAGTACTTC
TRBV29-1	.	TRBJ2-1	once	CSATGRGSYNEQFF	TGCAGCGCCACGGGCAGGGGATCCTACAATGAGCAGTTCTTC
TRBV9	.	TRBJ2-3	.	CASSGSPLSGTTDTQYF	TGTGCCAGCAGCGGAAGCCCGTTGAGCGGGACAACAGATACGCAGTATTTT
TRBV30	.	TRBJ2-4	few	CAWRARWF	TGTGCCTGGAGGGCCAGGTGGTTC
TRBV28	TRBD1	TRBJ1-5	.	CASSFGTGYQPQHF	TGTGCCAGCAGTTTCGGGACAGGGTATCAGCCCCAGCATTTT
TRBV29-1	TRBD1	TRBJ2-5	.	CSVDIGTGEQETQYF	TGCAGCGTCGATATTGGGACAGGGGAACAAGAGACCCAGTACTTC
TRBV11-2	.	TRBJ2-5	.	CASSLGGGRETQYF	TGTGCCAGCAGCTTAGGCGGAGGGAGAGAGACCCAGTACTTC
TRBV19	TRBD2	TRBJ2-7	.	CASSRSLAGVVNYEQYF	TGTGCCAGTAGTAGGTCTCTAGCGGGAGTAGTAAACTACGAGCAGTACTTC
TRBV28	TRBD1	TRBJ2-7	.	CASIETGSSVEQYF	TGTGCCAGCATCGAGACAGGGTCGAGTGTGGAGCAGTACTTC